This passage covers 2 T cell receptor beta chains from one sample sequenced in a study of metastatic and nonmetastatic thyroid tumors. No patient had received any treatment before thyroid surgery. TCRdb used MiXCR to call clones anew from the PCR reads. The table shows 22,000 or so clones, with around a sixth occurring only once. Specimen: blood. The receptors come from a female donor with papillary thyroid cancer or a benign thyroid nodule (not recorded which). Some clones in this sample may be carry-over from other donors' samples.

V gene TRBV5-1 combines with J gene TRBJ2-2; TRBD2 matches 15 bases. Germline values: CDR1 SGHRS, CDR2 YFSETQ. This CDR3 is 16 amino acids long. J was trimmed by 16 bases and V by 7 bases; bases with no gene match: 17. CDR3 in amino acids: CASWGLAGGLTGESFF. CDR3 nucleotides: TGCGCCAGCTGGGGACTAGCGGGAGGACTGACCGGGGAGTCGTTTTTT.

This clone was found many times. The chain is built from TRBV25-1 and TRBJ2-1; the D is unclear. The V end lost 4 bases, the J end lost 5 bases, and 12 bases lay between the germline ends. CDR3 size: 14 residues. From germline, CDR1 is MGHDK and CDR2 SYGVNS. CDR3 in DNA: TGTGCCAGCAGTGGTCAGTTTCCTCACAATGAGCAGTTCTTC. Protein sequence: CASSGQFPHNEQFF. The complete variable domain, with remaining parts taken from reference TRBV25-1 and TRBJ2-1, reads EADIYQTPRYLVIGTGKKITLECSQTMGHDKMYWYQQDPGMELHLIHYSYGVNSTEKGDLSSESTVSRIRTEHFPLTLESARPSHTSQYLCASSGQFPHNEQFFGPGTRLTVL.